What follows describes a single T cell receptor beta chain. The antigen is not known. TCRdb re-derived calls from the reads in MiXCR, one entry per CDR3 protein. The sample includes about 770,000 distinct CDR3 sequences, 25% to 35% of them seen just once. This specimen belongs to a study of T cell repertoires in cytomegalovirus infection. Whole-study findings and limits: Across the ex vivo response, the dominant clonotypes were HLA-C-restricted CMV-specific TCR beta clonotypes.

The length of the CDR3 is 14 residues. V was cut by 5 bases and J by 1 base, with 11 bases left in between. This sequence joins TRBV12-3 or TRBV12-4 and TRBJ2-5; D call uncertain. Sequences were derived from cultured CD8+ T cells from PBMCs, sampled from culture after CMV antigen stimulation. This TCR was sampled from a human donor in good health (CMV status not recorded). Some clones in this sample may be carry-over from other donors' samples. The CDR3 DNA sequence: TGTGCCAGCAGTGGGATTTTCGGCCAAGAGACCCAGTACTTC. Encoded protein: CASSGIFGQETQYF.